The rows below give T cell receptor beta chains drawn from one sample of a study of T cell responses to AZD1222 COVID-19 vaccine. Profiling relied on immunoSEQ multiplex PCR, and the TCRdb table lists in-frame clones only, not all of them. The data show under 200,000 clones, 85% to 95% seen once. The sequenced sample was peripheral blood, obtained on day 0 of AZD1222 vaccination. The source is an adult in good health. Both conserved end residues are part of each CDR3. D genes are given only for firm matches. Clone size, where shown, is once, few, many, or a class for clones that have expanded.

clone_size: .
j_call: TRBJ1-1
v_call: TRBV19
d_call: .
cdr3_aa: CASGGSGMKGTEAFF
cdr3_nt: TGTGCCAGTGGAGGATCGGGAATGAAAGGGACTGAAGCTTTCTTT

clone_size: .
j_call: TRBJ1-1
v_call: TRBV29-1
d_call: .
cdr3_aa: CSVEVGRSTEAFF
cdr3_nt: TGCAGCGTTGAAGTGGGACGGTCCACTGAAGCTTTCTTT

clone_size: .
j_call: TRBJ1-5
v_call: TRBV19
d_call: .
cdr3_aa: CASSSGPYQPQHF
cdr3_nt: TGTGCCAGTAGTTCGGGACCTTATCAGCCCCAGCATTTT

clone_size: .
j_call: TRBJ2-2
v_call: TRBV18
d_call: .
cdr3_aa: CASSPSPSAQIKLFF
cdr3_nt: TGTGCCAGCTCACCTTCTCCTTCCGCTCAAATTAAGCTGTTTTTT

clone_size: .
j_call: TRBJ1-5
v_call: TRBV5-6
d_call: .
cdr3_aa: CASSSLGRAQHF
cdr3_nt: TGTGCCAGCAGCTCATTAGGAAGGGCCCAGCATTTT

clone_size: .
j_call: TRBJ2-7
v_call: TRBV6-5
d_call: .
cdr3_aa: CASRTTATYEQYF
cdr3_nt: TGTGCCAGCAGAACGACAGCCACCTACGAGCAGTACTTC

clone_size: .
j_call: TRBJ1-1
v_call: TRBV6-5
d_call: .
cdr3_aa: CASKGREMNTEAFF
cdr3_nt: TGTGCCTCAAAAGGGCGGGAAATGAACACTGAAGCTTTCTTT

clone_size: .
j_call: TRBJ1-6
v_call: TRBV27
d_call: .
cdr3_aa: CASSQAYDGRRNSPLHF
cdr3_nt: TGTGCCAGCAGTCAAGCATACGACGGGCGAAGGAATTCACCCCTCCACTTT

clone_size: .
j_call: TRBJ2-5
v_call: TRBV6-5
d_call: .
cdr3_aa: CASSYSGSQETQYF
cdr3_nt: TGTGCCAGCAGTTACTCCGGCAGCCAAGAGACCCAGTACTTC

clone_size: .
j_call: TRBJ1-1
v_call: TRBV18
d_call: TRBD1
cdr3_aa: CASSPSGQGGTEAFF
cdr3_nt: TGTGCCAGCTCACCATCCGGACAGGGTGGCACTGAAGCTTTCTTT

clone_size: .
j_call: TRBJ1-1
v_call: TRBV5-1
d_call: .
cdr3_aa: CASSDEFPGRWDTEAFF
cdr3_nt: TGCGCCAGCAGCGACGAATTTCCGGGACGTTGGGACACTGAAGCTTTCTTT

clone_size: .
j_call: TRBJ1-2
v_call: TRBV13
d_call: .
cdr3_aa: CASSLRRDEPTSGGDGYTF
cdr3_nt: TGTGCCAGCAGCTTACGAAGGGACGAGCCGACTTCGGGGGGCGATGGCTACACCTTC

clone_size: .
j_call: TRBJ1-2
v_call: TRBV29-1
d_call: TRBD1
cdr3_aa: CSGGRQGSRGYTF
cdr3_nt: TGCAGCGGCGGGCGACAGGGGTCCAGGGGCTACACCTTC

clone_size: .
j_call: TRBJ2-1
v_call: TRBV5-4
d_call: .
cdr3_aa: CASSLGQGIEQFF
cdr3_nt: TGTGCCAGCAGCTTGGGGCAGGGGATTGAGCAGTTCTTC

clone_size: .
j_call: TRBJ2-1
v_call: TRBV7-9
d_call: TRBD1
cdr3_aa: CASSLDGQGGNEQFF
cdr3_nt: TGTGCCAGCAGCTTAGACGGACAGGGAGGTAATGAGCAGTTCTTC

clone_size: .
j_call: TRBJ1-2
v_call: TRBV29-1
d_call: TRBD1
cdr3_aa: CSVVAGTGEGVDYGYTF
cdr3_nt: TGCAGCGTTGTAGCCGGGACAGGGGAGGGGGTAGACTATGGCTACACCTTC

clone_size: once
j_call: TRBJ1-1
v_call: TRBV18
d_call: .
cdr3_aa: CASSPLGTEAFF
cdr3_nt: TGTGCCAGCTCACCATTGGGCACTGAAGCTTTCTTT

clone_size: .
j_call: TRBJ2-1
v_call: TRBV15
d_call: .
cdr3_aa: CATSRESSNYEQFF
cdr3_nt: TGTGCCACCAGCAGAGAGTCTAGCAACTATGAGCAGTTCTTC

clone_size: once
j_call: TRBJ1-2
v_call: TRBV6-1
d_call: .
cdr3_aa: CASSDAGGSKSRAYGYTF
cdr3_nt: TGTGCCAGCAGTGATGCCGGGGGCTCGAAATCTAGGGCCTATGGCTACACCTTC

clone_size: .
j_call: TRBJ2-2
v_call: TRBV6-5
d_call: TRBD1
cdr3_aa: CASRSGQGNTGELFF
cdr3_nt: TGTGCCAGCAGGTCGGGACAGGGAAACACCGGGGAGCTGTTTTTT

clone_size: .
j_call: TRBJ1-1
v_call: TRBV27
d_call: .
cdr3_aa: CASSFRGSEAFF
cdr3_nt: TGTGCCAGCAGTTTTAGGGGCTCTGAAGCTTTCTTT

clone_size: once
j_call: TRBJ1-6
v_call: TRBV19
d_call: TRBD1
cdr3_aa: CASSKTGGDSPLHF
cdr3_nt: TGTGCCAGTAGTAAAACAGGGGGTGATTCACCCCTCCACTTT

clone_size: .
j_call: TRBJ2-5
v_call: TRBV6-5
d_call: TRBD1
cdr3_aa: CASSFQGQQETQYF
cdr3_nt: TGTGCCAGCAGTTTCCAGGGACAGCAAGAGACCCAGTACTTC

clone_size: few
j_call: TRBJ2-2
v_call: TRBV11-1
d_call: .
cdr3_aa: CASSLGGAIGELFF
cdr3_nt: TGTGCCAGCAGCTTAGGGGGGGCTATCGGGGAGCTGTTTTTT

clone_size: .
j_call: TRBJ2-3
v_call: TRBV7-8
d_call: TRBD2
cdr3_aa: CASSLRGRERDTQYF
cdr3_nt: TGTGCCAGCAGCTTGCGCGGGAGAGAGCGAGATACGCAGTATTTT

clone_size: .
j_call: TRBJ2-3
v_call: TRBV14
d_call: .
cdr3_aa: CASSQLATDTQYF
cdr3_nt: TGTGCCAGCAGCCAATTAGCCACAGATACGCAGTATTTT

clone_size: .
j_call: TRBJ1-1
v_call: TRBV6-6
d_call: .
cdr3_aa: CASSYSRGIGTEAFF
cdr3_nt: TGTGCCAGCAGTTACTCGAGGGGGATTGGCACTGAAGCTTTCTTT

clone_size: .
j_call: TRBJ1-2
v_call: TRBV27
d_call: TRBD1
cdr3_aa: CASRQDRGGGYTF
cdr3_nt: TGTGCCAGCAGGCAAGACAGGGGCGGTGGCTACACCTTC

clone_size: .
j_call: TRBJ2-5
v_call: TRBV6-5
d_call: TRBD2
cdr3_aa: CASSYSGAGIGETQYF
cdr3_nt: TGTGCCAGCAGTTACTCAGGAGCGGGGATCGGGGAGACCCAGTACTTC

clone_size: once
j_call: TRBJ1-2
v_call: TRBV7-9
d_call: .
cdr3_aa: CASSLVSKGGYTF
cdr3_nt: TGTGCCAGCAGCTTAGTTTCTAAAGGTGGCTACACCTTC

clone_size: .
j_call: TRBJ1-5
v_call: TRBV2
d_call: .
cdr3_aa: CASRPGLGNQPQHF
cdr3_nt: TGTGCCAGCAGGCCGGGACTGGGCAATCAGCCCCAGCATTTT

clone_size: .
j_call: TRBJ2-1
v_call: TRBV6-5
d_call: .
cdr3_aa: CASRQPGGEQFF
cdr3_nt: TGTGCCAGCAGGCAACCTGGGGGTGAGCAGTTCTTC

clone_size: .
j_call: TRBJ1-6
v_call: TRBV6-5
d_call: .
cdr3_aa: CASSYSRVMNSPLHF
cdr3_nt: TGTGCCAGCAGTTACTCGCGGGTAATGAATTCACCCCTCCACTTT

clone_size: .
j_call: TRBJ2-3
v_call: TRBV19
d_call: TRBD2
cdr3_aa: CASKKRESPDTQYF
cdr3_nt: TGTGCCAGTAAGAAGCGGGAGAGCCCAGATACGCAGTATTTT

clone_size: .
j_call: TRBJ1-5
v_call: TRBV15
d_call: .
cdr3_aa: CATSRGGVNQPQHF
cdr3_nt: TGTGCCACCAGCAGAGGTGGAGTCAATCAGCCCCAGCATTTT

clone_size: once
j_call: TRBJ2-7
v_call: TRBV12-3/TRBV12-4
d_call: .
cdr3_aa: CASSGRTDEQYF
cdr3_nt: TGTGCCAGCAGTGGGCGTACAGACGAGCAGTACTTC

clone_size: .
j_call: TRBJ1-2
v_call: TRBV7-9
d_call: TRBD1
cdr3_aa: CASSSSWDRPNYGYTF
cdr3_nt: TGTGCCAGCAGCTCCTCTTGGGACAGGCCTAACTATGGCTACACCTTC

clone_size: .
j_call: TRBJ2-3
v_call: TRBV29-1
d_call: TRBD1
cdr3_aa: CSAGTVPTDTQYF
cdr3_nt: TGCAGCGCCGGGACAGTGCCTACAGATACGCAGTATTTT

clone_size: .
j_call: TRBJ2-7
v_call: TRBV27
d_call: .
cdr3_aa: CASSPKRTYEQYF
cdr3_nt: TGTGCCAGCTCGCCAAAACGGACCTACGAGCAGTACTTC

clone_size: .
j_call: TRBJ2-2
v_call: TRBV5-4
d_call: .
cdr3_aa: CASRLSWGDTGELFF
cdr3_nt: TGTGCCAGCAGGCTATCCTGGGGGGACACCGGGGAGCTGTTTTTT

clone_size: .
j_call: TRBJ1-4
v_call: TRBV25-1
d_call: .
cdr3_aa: CASSESSGGSREKLFF
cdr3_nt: TGTGCCAGCAGTGAATCCTCGGGGGGCTCGCGGGAAAAACTGTTTTTT

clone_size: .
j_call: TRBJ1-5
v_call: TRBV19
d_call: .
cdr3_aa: CASSRDRGEQPQHF
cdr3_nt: TGTGCCAGTTCAAGGGATAGGGGGGAACAGCCCCAGCATTTT

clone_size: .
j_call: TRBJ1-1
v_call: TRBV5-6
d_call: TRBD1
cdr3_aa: CASSWGTGWTEAFF
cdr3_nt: TGTGCCAGCAGCTGGGGGACAGGGTGGACTGAAGCTTTCTTT

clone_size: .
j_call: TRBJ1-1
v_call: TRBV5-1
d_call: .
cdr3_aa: CASSLGQTNTEAFF
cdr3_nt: TGCGCCAGCAGCTTAGGACAGACGAACACTGAAGCTTTCTTT

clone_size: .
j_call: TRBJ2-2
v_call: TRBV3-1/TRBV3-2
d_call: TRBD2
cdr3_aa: CASNSPGTSITGELFF
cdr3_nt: TGTGCCAGCAACTCTCCGGGGACTAGCATCACCGGGGAGCTGTTTTTT